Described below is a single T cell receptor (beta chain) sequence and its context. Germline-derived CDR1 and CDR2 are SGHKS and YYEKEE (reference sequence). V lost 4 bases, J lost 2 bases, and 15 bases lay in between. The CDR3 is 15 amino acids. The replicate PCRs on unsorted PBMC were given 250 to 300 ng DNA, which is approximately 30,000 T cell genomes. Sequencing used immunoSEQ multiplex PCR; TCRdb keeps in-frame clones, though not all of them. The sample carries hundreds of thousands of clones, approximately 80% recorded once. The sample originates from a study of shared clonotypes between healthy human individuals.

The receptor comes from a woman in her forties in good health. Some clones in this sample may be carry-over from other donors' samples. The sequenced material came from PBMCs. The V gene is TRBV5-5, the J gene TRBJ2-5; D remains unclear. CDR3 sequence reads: CASSAMVAFQETQYF. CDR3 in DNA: TGTGCCAGCAGCGCCATGGTGGCTTTTCAAGAGACCCAGTACTTC.